A selection of T cell receptor beta chains follows, all from one sample in a study of cytomegalovirus exposure and HLA in healthy donors. Produced via immunoSEQ multiplex PCR; TCRdb's table is partial and in-frame only. The sample lists about 150,000 clones, roughly 80% occurring once. What was sequenced was PBMCs. All receptors come from a man aged 45-60 years in good health and CMV-seropositive. The CDR3 runs from the conserved cysteine through the conserved F or W. A D gene is named only where the DNA matches it firmly. Some rows mark clone size as missing; the rest say once, few, many or name a class of expanded clone.

D	V	size	J	CDR3	DNA
NA	TRBV27	NA	TRBJ2-3	CASSYSTTDTQYF	TGTGCCAGCAGTTATTCTACCACAGATACGCAGTATTTT
NA	TRBV6-6	NA	TRBJ1-1	CASRSEQGGGTEAFF	TGTGCCAGCAGGTCGGAACAGGGAGGGGGCACTGAAGCTTTCTTT
NA	TRBV4-1	once	TRBJ2-7	CASSQGGHEQYF	TGCGCCAGCAGCCAAGGCGGGCACGAGCAGTACTTC
NA	TRBV7-2	NA	TRBJ1-2	CASSSTGMELGYTF	TGTGCCAGCAGTTCAACGGGAATGGAGCTTGGCTACACCTTC
NA	TRBV30	NA	TRBJ1-1	CAWSWQGLTEAFF	TGTGCCTGGAGTTGGCAGGGTCTAACTGAAGCTTTCTTT
TRBD1	TRBV6-1	NA	TRBJ1-2	CASSATPGTGGSNYGYTF	TGTGCCAGCAGTGCAACCCCCGGGACAGGGGGCTCTAACTATGGCTACACCTTC
TRBD1	TRBV7-8	many	TRBJ1-2	CASSPRGTGDRGYTF	TGTGCCAGCAGCCCTAGGGGGACAGGAGATCGGGGCTACACCTTC
NA	TRBV7-9	NA	TRBJ1-1	CASSLESGRGTEAFF	TGTGCCAGCAGCTTAGAGTCCGGGAGGGGCACTGAAGCTTTCTTT
NA	TRBV4-2	NA	TRBJ1-1	CASSQDRRGNTEAFF	TGTGCCAGCAGCCAAGATCGCAGGGGGAACACTGAAGCTTTCTTT
NA	TRBV27	NA	TRBJ2-7	CASTLKTGREQYF	TGTGCCAGCACCCTCAAGACAGGCCGCGAGCAGTACTTC
TRBD2	TRBV7-9	NA	TRBJ2-1	CASSPIAGPSYNEQFF	TGTGCCAGCAGCCCCATAGCGGGACCTAGTTACAATGAGCAGTTCTTC
TRBD1	TRBV7-6	NA	TRBJ1-6	CASSSLGTAYNSPLHF	TGTGCCAGCAGCTCTCTCGGGACAGCCTATAATTCACCCCTCCACTTT
TRBD1	TRBV5-5	NA	TRBJ2-5	CASSLRTGGQETQYF	TGTGCCAGCAGCTTGCGCACAGGGGGCCAAGAGACCCAGTACTTC
NA	TRBV7-6	few	TRBJ2-3	CASSLVSLGTQYF	TGTGCCAGCAGCTTAGTTTCCCTCGGTACGCAGTATTTT
NA	TRBV19	NA	TRBJ1-2	CASSIAREGYTF	TGTGCCAGTAGTATTGCCCGGGAGGGCTACACCTTC
NA	TRBV5-1	NA	TRBJ1-3	CASSTREGAGNTIYF	TGCGCCAGCAGCACCCGGGAGGGGGCTGGAAACACCATATATTTT
NA	TRBV7-9	NA	TRBJ2-3	CASNWADTQYF	TGTGCCAGCAATTGGGCGGATACGCAGTATTTT
TRBD1	TRBV25-1	few	TRBJ2-3	CASSPGQGAPSTDTQYF	TGTGCCAGCAGCCCGGGACAGGGGGCCCCTAGCACAGATACGCAGTATTTT
NA	TRBV27	once	TRBJ2-7	CASRGPLTYEQYF	TGTGCCAGCAGGGGCCCCCTTACCTACGAGCAGTACTTC
TRBD2	TRBV28	NA	TRBJ2-3	CASSLSAGGTDTQYF	TGTGCCAGCAGTTTATCGGCGGGGGGCACAGATACGCAGTATTTT
TRBD1	TRBV28	once	TRBJ1-2	CASSLTGGRIYGYTF	TGTGCCAGCAGCTTGACAGGGGGCAGAATCTATGGCTACACCTTC
NA	TRBV4-1	NA	TRBJ1-2	CASSQTPSANYGYTF	TGCGCCAGCAGCCAGACCCCAAGCGCGAACTATGGCTACACCTTC
TRBD1	TRBV9	NA	TRBJ1-4	CASSYGQGSEKLFF	TGTGCCAGCAGCTACGGACAGGGGAGTGAAAAACTGTTTTTT
NA	TRBV28	NA	TRBJ1-2	CASRLRGDGYTF	TGTGCCAGCAGGCTCCGCGGGGATGGCTACACCTTC
NA	TRBV5-1	NA	TRBJ2-3	CASSLTATAGDTQYF	TGCGCCAGCAGCTTAACGGCAACCGCGGGAGATACGCAGTATTTT
NA	TRBV6-5	NA	TRBJ1-3	CASLQESGNTIYF	TGTGCCAGTTTACAGGAGTCTGGAAACACCATATATTTT
TRBD1	TRBV29-1	NA	TRBJ2-2	CSAWGQGVPGELFF	TGCAGCGCCTGGGGGCAGGGGGTTCCCGGGGAGCTGTTTTTT
NA	TRBV11-2	NA	TRBJ2-5	CASSHGQRYQETQYF	TGTGCCAGCAGCCACGGACAGAGGTACCAAGAGACCCAGTACTTC